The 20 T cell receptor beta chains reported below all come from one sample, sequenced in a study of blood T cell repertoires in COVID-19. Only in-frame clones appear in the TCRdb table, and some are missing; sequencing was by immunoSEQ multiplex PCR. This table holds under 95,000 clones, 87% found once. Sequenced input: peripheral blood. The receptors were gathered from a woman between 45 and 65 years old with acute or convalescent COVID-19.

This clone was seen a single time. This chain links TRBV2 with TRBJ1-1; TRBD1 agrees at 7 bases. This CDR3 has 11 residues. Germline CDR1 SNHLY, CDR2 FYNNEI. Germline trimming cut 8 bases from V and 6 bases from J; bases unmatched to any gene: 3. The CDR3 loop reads CASGTGAEAFF. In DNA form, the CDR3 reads TGTGCCAGCGGAACAGGGGCTGAAGCTTTCTTT.

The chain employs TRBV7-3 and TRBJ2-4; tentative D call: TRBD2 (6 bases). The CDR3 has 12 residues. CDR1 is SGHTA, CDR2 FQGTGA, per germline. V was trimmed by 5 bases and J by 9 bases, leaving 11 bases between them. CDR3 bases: TGTGCCAGCAGCAACGGGACTCGCATTCAGTACTTC. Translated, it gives CASSNGTRIQYF.

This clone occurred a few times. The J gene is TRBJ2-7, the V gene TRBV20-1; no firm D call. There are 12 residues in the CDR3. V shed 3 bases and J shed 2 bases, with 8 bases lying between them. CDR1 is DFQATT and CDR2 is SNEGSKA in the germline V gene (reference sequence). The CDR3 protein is CSASSVTYEQYF. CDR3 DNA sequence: TGCAGTGCTAGTTCAGTAACCTACGAGCAGTACTTC.

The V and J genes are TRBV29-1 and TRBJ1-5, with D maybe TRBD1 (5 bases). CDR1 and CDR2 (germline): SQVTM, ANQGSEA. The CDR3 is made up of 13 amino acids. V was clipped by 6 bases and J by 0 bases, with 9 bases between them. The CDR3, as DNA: TGCAGCGTAGCCCAGGGTAGCAATCAGCCCCAGCATTTT. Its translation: CSVAQGSNQPQHF.

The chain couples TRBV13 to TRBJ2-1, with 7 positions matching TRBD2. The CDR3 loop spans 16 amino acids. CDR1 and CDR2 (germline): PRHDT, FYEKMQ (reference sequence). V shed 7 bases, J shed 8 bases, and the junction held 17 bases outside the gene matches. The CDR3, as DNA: TGTGCCAGCACTCTCCGGACGCGGGGGACTCTTGATGAGCAGTTCTTC. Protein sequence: CASTLRTRGTLDEQFF.

The CDR3 DNA follows: TGTGCCAGCAGCTCTAGACTGGTAGAGGGGGAAAAAAACATTCAGTACTTC. Amino acid sequence: CASSSRLVEGEKNIQYF. The chain carries TRBV9 and TRBJ2-4, with a tentative D call TRBD1 (6 bases). CDR1 and CDR2 from the germline V gene are SGDLS and YYNGEE. The ends were cut back, 4 bases at V and 4 bases at J, with 21 bases in the middle. The CDR3 has 17 amino acids.

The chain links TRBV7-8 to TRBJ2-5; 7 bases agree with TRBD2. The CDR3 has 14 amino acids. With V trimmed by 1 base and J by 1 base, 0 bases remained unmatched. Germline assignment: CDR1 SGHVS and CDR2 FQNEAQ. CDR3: CASSLGTSQETQYF. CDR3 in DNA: TGTGCCAGCAGCTTAGGGACTAGCCAAGAGACCCAGTACTTC.

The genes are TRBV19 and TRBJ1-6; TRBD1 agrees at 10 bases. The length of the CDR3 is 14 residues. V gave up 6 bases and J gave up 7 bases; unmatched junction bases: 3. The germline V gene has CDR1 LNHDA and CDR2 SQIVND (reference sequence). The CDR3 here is CASRSDRGNSPLHF. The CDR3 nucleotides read TGTGCCAGTAGATCGGACAGGGGGAATTCACCCCTCCACTTT.

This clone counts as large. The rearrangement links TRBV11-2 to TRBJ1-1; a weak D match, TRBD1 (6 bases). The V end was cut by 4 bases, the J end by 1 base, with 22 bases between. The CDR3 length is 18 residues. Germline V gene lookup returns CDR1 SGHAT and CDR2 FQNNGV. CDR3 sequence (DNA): TGTGCCAGCAGCTCTGAGGGGTTGACCGCGACAGGGAACACTGAAGCTTTCTTT. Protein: CASSSEGLTATGNTEAFF.

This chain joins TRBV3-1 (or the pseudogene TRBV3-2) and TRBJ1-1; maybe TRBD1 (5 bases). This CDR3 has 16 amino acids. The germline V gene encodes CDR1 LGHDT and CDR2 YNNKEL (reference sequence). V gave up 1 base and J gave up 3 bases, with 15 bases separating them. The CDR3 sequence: CASSQGGGVSDTEAFF. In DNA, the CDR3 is TGTGCCAGCAGCCAAGGCGGGGGGGTCTCGGACACTGAAGCTTTCTTT.

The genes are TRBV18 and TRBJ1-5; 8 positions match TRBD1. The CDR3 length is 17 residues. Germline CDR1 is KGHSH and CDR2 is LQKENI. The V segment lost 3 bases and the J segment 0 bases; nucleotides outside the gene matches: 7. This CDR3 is CASSPLGQANSNQPQHF. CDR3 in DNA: TGTGCCAGCTCACCGTTGGGACAGGCGAATAGCAATCAGCCCCAGCATTTT.

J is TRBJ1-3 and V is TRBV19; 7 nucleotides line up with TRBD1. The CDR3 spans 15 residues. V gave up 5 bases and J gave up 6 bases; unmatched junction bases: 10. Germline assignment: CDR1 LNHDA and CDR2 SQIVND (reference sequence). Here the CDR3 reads CASSSLRGKENTIYF. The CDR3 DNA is TGTGCCAGTAGTTCTCTCAGGGGGAAAGAAAACACCATATATTTT.

CDR3 nucleotide sequence: TGTGCCAGTAGTTCGGACAGGGTATATGGCTACACCTTC. It encodes CASSSDRVYGYTF. V is TRBV19 and J is TRBJ1-2; 8 bases are shared with TRBD1. The CDR3 has 13 residues. Trimming at V came to 5 bases and at J to 5 bases, leaving 4 bases not matched to a gene. Germline CDR1 is LNHDA and CDR2 is SQIVND (reference sequence).

The CDR3 protein is CASSSGQGRTHEQYF. The CDR3 DNA reads TGTGCCAGCAGTTCCGGACAGGGGAGGACCCACGAGCAGTACTTC. The gene calls are TRBV6-2 or TRBV6-3 and TRBJ2-7; 9 nucleotides line up with TRBD1. The trim removed 4 bases at V and 5 bases at J, leaving 9 bases unmatched. CDR3 length equals 15 residues. The germline gives CDR1 MNHEY, CDR2 SVGEGT.

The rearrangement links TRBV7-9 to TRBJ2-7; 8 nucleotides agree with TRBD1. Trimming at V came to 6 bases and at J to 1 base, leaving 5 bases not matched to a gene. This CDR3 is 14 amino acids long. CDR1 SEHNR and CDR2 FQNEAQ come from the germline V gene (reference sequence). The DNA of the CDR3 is TGTGCCAGCAGTTTTACAGGGGGGTCCTACGAGCAGTACTTC. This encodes CASSFTGGSYEQYF.

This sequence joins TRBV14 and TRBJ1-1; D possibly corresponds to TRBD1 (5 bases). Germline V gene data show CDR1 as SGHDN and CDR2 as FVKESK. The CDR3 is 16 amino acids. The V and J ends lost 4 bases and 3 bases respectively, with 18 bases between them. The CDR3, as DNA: TGTGCCAGCAGCCGGCGGGGGTTCTTTGGGGACACTGAAGCTTTCTTT. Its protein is CASSRRGFFGDTEAFF.

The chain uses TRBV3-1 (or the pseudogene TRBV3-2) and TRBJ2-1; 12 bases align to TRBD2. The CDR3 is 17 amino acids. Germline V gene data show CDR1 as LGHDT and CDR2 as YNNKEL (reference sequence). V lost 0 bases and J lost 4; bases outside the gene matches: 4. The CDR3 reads CASSQDSTSGSYNEQFF. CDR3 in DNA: TGTGCCAGCAGCCAAGACTCGACTAGCGGGAGTTACAATGAGCAGTTCTTC.

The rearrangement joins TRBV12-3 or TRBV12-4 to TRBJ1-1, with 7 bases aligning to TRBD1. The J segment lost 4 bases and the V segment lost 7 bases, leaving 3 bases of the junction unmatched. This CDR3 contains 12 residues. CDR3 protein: CASTPGGTEAFF. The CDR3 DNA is TGTGCCAGCACTCCAGGGGGCACTGAAGCTTTCTTT.

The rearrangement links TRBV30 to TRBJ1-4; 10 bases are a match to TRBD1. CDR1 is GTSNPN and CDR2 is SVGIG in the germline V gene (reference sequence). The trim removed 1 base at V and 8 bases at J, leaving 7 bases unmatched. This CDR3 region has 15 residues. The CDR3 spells CAWSATGTGEEKLFF. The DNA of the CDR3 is TGTGCCTGGAGTGCTACCGGGACAGGGGAAGAAAAACTGTTTTTT.

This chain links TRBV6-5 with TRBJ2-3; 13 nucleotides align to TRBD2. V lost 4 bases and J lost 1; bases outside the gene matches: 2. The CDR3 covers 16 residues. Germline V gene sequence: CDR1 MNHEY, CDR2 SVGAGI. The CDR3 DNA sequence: TGTGCCAGCAGTTTTGGACTAGCGGGAGGCACAGATACGCAGTATTTT. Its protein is CASSFGLAGGTDTQYF.